The 2 T cell receptor beta chains below were found in one sample sequenced in a study of Ad26.COV2.S vaccination and SARS-CoV-2 variants. The treatment was: around 19 received Ad26.COV2.S at low or high dose, single or two shots; about 5 received placebo; per-sample allocation not given. Each sample was drawn 63 days after the first injection (of vaccine or placebo). Clones were read by immunoSEQ multiplex PCR, and TCRdb kept only the in-frame ones, dropping some. Of some 410,000 clones in the sample, 92% are singletons; the top ten hold around 1.7%. The material sequenced was peripheral blood, taken in a trial of Ad26.COV2.S vaccine versus placebo. Source of these receptors: a person aged 18-65 years who received the Ad26.COV2.S COVID-19 vaccine or a placebo.

The chain carries TRBV24-1 and TRBJ2-3; D remains unclear. Per germline, CDR1 KGHDR and CDR2 SFDVKD. V lost 0 bases, J lost 0 bases, and 6 bases lay in between. This CDR3 contains 15 residues. CDR3 in amino acids: CATSDLGASTDTQYF. CDR3 bases: TGTGCCACCAGTGATTTGGGCGCAAGCACAGATACGCAGTATTTT.

The CDR3 DNA reads as TGTGCCAGCAGCCAACGTGACCCCAGCACAGATACGCAGTATTTT. The encoded protein is CASSQRDPSTDTQYF. The chain carries TRBV7-9 and TRBJ2-3; D gene ambiguous. CDR1 SEHNR and CDR2 FQNEAQ come from the germline V gene (reference sequence). The CDR3 extends over 15 amino acids. Trimming pared 5 bases from V and 0 bases from J, leaving 12 bases between.